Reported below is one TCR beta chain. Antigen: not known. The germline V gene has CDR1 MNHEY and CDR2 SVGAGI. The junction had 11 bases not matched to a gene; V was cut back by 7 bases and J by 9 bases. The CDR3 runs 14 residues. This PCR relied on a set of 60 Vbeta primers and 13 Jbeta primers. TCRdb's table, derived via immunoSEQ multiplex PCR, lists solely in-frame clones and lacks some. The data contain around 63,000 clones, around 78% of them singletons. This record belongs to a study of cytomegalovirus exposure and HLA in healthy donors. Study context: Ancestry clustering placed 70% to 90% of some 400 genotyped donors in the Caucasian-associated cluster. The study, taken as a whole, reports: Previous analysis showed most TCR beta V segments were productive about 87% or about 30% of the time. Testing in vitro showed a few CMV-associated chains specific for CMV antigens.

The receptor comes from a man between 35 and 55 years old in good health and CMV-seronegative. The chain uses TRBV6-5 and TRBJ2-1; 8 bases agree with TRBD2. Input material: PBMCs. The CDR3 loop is CASIRPGGDGEQFF. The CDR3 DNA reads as TGTGCCAGCATTAGACCCGGGGGGGACGGTGAGCAGTTCTTC.